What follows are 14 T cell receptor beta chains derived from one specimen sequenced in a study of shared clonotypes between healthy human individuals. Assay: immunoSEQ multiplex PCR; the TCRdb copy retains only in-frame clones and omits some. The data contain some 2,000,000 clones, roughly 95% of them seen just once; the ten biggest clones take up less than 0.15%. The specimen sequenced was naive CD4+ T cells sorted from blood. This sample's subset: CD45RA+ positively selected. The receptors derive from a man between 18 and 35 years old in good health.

CDR3 sequence reads: CASSDFSGGTYEQYF. The CDR3 DNA follows: TGCGCCAGCAGTGATTTTAGCGGGGGCACCTACGAGCAGTACTTC. V is TRBV10-1 and J is TRBJ2-7, with 9 nucleotides matching TRBD2. Germline V gene data show CDR1 as WNHNN and CDR2 as SYGVQD (reference sequence). With 3 bases clipped from V and 2 bases from J, the junction kept 5 bases outside the gene matches. This CDR3 contains 15 residues.

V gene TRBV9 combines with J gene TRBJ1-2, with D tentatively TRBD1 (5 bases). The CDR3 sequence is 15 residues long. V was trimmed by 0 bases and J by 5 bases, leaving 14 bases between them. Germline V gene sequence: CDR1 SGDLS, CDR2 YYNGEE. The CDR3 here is CASSVDQGRGYGYTF. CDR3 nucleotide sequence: TGTGCCAGCAGCGTAGATCAGGGTCGGGGATATGGCTACACCTTC.

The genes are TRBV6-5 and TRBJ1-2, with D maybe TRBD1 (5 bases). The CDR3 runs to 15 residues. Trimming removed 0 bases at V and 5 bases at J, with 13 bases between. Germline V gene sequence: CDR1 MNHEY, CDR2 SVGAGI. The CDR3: CASSYSFSREYGYTF. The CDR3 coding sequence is TGTGCCAGCAGTTACTCCTTCAGCAGGGAGTATGGCTACACCTTC.

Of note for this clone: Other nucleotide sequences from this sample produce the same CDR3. CDR3 region: CASSVGTSGGADTQYF. The CDR3, as DNA: TGCGCCAGCAGCGTCGGGACTAGCGGGGGTGCAGATACGCAGTATTTT. V gene TRBV5-1 combines with J gene TRBJ2-3; 14 bases match TRBD2. The CDR3 is 16 residues long. Germline CDR1 SGHRS, CDR2 YFSETQ. Trimming cost V 4 bases and J 4 bases; bases outside gene matches: 5.

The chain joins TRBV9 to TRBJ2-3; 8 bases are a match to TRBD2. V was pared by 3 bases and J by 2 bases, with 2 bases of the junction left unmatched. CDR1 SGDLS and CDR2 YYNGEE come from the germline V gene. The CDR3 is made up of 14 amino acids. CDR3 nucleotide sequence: TGTGCCAGCAGCGGACTAGCGCCCACAGATACGCAGTATTTT. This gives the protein CASSGLAPTDTQYF.

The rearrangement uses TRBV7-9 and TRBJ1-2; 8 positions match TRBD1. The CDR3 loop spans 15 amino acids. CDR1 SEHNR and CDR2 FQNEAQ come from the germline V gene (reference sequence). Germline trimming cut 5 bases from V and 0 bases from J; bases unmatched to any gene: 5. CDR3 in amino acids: CASSPGQEPNYGYTF. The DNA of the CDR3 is TGTGCCAGCAGCCCGGGACAGGAACCTAACTATGGCTACACCTTC.

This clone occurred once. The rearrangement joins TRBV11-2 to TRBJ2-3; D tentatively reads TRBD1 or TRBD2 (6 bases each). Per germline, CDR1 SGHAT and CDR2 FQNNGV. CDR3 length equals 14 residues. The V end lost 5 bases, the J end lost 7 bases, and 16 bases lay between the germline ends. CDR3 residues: CASSPPGGAYTQYF. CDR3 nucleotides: TGTGCCAGCAGCCCCCCCGGGGGCGCCTATACGCAGTATTTT. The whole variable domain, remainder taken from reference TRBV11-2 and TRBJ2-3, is EAGVAQSPRYKIIEKRQSVAFWCNPISGHATLYWYQQILGQGPKLLIQFQNNGVVDDSQLPKDRFSAERLKGVDSTLKIQPAKLEDSAVYLCASSPPGGAYTQYFGPGTRLTVL.

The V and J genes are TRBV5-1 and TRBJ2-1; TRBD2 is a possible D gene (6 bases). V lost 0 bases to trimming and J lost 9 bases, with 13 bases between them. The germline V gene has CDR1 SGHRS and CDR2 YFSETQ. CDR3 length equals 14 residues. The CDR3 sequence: CASSLGLVASEQFF. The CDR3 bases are TGCGCCAGCAGCTTGGGACTAGTCGCGTCTGAGCAGTTCTTC.

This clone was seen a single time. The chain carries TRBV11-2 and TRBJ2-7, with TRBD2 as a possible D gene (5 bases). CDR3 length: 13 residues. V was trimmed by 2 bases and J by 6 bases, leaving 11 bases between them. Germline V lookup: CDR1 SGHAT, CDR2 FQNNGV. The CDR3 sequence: CASSLIFRGEQYF. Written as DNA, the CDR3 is TGTGCCAGCAGCTTAATATTCCGGGGCGAGCAGTACTTC.

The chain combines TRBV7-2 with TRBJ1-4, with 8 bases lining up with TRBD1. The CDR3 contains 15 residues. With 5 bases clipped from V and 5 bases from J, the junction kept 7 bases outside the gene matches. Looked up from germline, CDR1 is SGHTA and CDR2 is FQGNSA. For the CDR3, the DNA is TGTGCCAGCAGCACCGGACAGGGAGGAAATGAAAAACTGTTTTTT. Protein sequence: CASSTGQGGNEKLFF.

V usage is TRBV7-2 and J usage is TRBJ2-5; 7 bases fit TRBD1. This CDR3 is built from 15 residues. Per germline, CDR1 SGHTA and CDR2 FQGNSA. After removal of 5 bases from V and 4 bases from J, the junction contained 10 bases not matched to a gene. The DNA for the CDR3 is TGTGCCAGCAGCGTCGCACAGGGGCGCACAGAGACCCAGTACTTC. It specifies CASSVAQGRTETQYF.

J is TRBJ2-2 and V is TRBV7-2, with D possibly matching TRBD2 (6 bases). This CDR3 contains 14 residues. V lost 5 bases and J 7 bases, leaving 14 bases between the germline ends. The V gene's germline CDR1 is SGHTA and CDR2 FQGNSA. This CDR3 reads CASSLGGGVGELFF. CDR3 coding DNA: TGTGCCAGCAGCCTCGGGGGAGGAGTCGGGGAGCTGTTTTTT.

The CDR3 sequence: CASSARTLSGEQYF. The CDR3 DNA reads as TGTGCCAGCAGCGCGAGGACCCTGTCGGGCGAGCAGTACTTC. This sequence joins TRBV9 and TRBJ2-7; no reliable D call. This CDR3 contains 14 residues. In germline, CDR1 is SGDLS, CDR2 YYNGEE. Trimming took 3 bases from V and 6 from J, leaving 16 bases between them.

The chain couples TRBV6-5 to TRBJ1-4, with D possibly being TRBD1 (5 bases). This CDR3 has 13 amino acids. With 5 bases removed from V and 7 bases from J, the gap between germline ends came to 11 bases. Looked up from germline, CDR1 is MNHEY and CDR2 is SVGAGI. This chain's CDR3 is CASSTTGGEKLFF. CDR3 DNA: TGTGCCAGCAGTACAACGGGGGGTGAAAAACTGTTTTTT.